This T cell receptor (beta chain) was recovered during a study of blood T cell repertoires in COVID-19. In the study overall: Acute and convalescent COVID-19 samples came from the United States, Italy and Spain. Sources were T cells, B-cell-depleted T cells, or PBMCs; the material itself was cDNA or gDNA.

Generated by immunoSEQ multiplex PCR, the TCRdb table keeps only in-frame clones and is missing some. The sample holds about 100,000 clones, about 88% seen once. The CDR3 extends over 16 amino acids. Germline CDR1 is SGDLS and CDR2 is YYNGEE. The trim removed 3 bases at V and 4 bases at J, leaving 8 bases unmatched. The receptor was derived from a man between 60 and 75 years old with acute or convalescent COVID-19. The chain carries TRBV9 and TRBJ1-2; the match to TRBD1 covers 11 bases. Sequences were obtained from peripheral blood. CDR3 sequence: CASSAGRTGGLYGYTF. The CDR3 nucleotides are TGTGCCAGCAGCGCGGGGCGGACAGGGGGCCTCTATGGCTACACCTTC.